The T cell receptor beta chain under discussion was sequenced for a study of tumor-infiltrating lymphocytes in localized non-small cell lung cancer. On the study more broadly: From each patient, both tumor and uninvolved lung, non-adjacent to tumor, were sampled.

Germline CDR1 reads SGHRS; CDR2 reads YFSETQ. The CDR3 totals 16 residues. The J segment lost 4 bases and the V segment lost 3 bases, leaving 7 bases of the junction unmatched. Only in-frame clones appear in the TCRdb table, and some are missing; sequencing was by immunoSEQ multiplex PCR. The table includes around 16,000 clones, 70% to 80% detected once. Overall study findings and caveats: Each assay used a separate piece of the same tissue.

With regard to this clone: The antigen remains undetermined.

This chain connects TRBV5-1 to TRBJ2-3; 11 bases match TRBD1. This clonotype was sampled from a human donor with non-small cell lung cancer. Input material: lung tumor tissue. The chain's CDR3 is CASSSGDRGDSDTQYF. The CDR3 DNA follows: TGCGCCAGCAGCTCCGGGGACAGGGGGGATTCAGATACGCAGTATTTT.